The next 7 T cell receptor beta chains were all read from a single sample in a study of blood T cell repertoires in COVID-19. The repertoire was sequenced with immunoSEQ multiplex PCR; TCRdb's copy has only in-frame clones and lacks some. Of roughly 180,000 clones in the sample, about 88% were seen once. The sample taken for sequencing was peripheral blood. The receptors shown here come from a woman between 45 and 60 years old with COVID-19, enrolled during active disease.

This chain joins TRBV7-9 and TRBJ2-1; 8 nucleotides match TRBD2. The germline V gene encodes CDR1 SEHNR and CDR2 FQNEAQ (reference sequence). The CDR3 is made up of 15 amino acids. Unmatched junction bases numbered 4, after V lost 6 bases and J lost 0 bases. The CDR3 coding sequence is TGTGCCAGCAGTATAGCGGGAAGCTCCTACAATGAGCAGTTCTTC. It is translated as CASSIAGSSYNEQFF.

The chain employs TRBV6-5 and TRBJ1-6; TRBD1 aligns across 7 bases. Germline assignment: CDR1 MNHEY and CDR2 SVGAGI. The V gene end was trimmed by 5 bases and the J gene end by 5 bases; junction bases not matched to a gene: 3. This CDR3 is built from 14 residues. CDR3 residues: CASSPGQNNSPLHF. In DNA, the CDR3 is TGTGCCAGCAGTCCGGGACAGAATAATTCACCCCTCCACTTT.

This chain connects TRBV11-2 to TRBJ2-2, with a possible D match to TRBD2 (5 bases). The germline CDR1 and CDR2 sequences are SGHAT and FQNNGV. V was pared by 1 base and J by 3 bases, with 9 bases between. The CDR3 loop spans 15 amino acids. CDR3 in DNA: TGTGCCAGCAGCTTAGGAGGGTTCGACACCGGGGAGCTGTTTTTT. It specifies CASSLGGFDTGELFF.

This sequence joins TRBV5-3 and TRBJ1-5; possibly TRBD1 for D (6 bases). TRBV5-3 is an ORF, with its function uncertain. CDR3 length: 17 residues. With 0 bases removed from V and 0 bases from J, the gap between germline ends came to 13 bases. CDR3 loop: CARSLAPGQDSNQPQHF. The DNA of the CDR3 is TGTGCCAGAAGCTTGGCGCCGGGACAAGATAGCAATCAGCCCCAGCATTTT.

This clone showed up just once. The chain joins TRBV4-2 to TRBJ2-3; 13 bases are a match to TRBD2. The CDR3 is made up of 17 amino acids. Per the germline V gene, CDR1 is LGHNA and CDR2 is YNFKEQ. V lost 1 base and J lost 4; bases outside the gene matches: 5. The CDR3 spells CASSQVPGLAGADTQYF. The CDR3 DNA follows: TGTGCCAGCAGCCAAGTTCCCGGACTAGCGGGGGCAGATACGCAGTATTTT.

This clone was counted a single time. The chain links TRBV15 to TRBJ1-5; 8 bases line up with TRBD1. Germline V gene data show CDR1 as LNHNV and CDR2 as YYDKDF (reference sequence). V was clipped by 1 base and J by 4 bases; unmatched bases: 0. The CDR3 runs to 14 residues. The CDR3 loop is CATSRGDRNQPQHF. CDR3 nucleotides: TGTGCCACCAGCAGAGGGGACAGGAATCAGCCCCAGCATTTT.

Only one count was recorded for this clone. The rearrangement links TRBV6-5 to TRBJ1-2; the match to TRBD1 covers 7 bases. CDR3 length equals 13 residues. V was pared by 7 bases and J by 0 bases, with 2 bases of the junction left unmatched. CDR1 is MNHEY, CDR2 SVGAGI, per germline. This chain's CDR3 is CASNRGPNYGYTF. In DNA form, the CDR3 reads TGTGCCAGCAACAGGGGCCCTAACTATGGCTACACCTTC.